This TCR beta chain emerged from a study of T-cell reconstitution after alpha-beta-depleted transplantation in children. During its preparation, the TCRbeta library received unique molecular identifiers. TCRdb redid the calling of the PCR reads with MiXCR, one entry per CDR3 protein. This sample has some 350,000 distinct CDR3 sequences, with 10% found just once. The length of the CDR3 is 20 residues. J gave up 4 bases and V 5 bases, and 17 bases lay outside the gene matches. CDR1 SGHAT and CDR2 FQNNGV come from the germline V gene. Ten or more counts support this clonotype. The sample was PBMCs from the stem cell graft donor, taken from the stem cell graft. This clonotype originated in a human donor who donated a stem cell graft to a child with acute lymphoblastic leukemia. V usage is TRBV11-2 and J usage is TRBJ2-1; 13 nucleotides align to TRBD2. CDR3 DNA sequence: TGTGCCAGCAGCCCCATTAGGCAGGGGCCGGGACTAGCGGGATACAATGAGCAGTTCTTC. The encoded protein is CASSPIRQGPGLAGYNEQFF.